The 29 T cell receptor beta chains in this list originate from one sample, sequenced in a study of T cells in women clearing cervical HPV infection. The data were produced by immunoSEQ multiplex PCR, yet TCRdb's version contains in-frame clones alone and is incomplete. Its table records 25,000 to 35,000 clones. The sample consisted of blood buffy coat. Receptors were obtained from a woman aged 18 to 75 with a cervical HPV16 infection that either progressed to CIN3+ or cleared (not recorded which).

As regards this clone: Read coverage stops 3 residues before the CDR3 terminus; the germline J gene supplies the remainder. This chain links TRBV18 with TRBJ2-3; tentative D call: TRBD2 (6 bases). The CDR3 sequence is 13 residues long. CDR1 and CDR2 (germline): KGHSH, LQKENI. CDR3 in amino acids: CASSPGLEETQYF. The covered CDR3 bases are TGTGCCAGCTCACCGGGACTTGAAGAGACG. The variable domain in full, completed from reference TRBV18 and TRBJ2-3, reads NAGVMQNPRHLVRRRGQEARLRCSPMKGHSHVYWYRQLPEEGLKFMVYLQKENIIDESGMPKERFSAEFPKEGPSILRIQQVVRGDSAAYFCASSPGLEETQYFGPGTRLTVL.

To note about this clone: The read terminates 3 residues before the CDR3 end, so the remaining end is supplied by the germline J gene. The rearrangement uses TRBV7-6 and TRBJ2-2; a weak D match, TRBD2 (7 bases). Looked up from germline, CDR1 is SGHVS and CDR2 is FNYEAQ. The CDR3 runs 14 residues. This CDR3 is CASSPRGGDSPLFF. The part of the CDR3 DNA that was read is TGTGCCAGCAGCCCAAGGGGGGGGGATTCACCG.

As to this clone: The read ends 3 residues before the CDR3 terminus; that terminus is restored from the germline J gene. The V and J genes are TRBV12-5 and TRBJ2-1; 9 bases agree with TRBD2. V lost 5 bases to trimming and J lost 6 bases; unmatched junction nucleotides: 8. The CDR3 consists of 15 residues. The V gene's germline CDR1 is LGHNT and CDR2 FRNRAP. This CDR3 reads CASGPRGSGGNEQFF. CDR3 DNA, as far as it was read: TGTGCTAGTGGTCCCCGGGGTAGCGGGGGCAATGAG.

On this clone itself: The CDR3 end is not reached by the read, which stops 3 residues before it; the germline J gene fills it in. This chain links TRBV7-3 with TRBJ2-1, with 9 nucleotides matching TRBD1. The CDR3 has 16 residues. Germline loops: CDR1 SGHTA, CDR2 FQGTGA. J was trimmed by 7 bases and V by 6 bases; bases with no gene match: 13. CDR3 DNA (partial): TGTGCCAGCAGTCCTAGTCCGGGACAGGGTTCTAATGAG. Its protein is CASSPSPGQGSNE. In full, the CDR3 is CASSPSPGQGSNEQFF. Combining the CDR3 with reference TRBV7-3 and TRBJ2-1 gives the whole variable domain GAGVSQTPSNKVTEKGKYVELRCDPISGHTALYWYRQSLGQGPEFLIYFQGTGAADDSGLPNDRFFAVRPEGSVSTLKIQRTERGDSAVYLCASSPSPGQGSNEQFFGPGTRLTVL.

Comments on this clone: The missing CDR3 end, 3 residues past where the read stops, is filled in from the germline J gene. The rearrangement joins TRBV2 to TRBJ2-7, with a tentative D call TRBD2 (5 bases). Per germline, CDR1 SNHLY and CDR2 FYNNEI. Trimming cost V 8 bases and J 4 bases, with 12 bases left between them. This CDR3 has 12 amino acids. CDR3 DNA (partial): TGTGCCAGCTTGGAGGCGGGTTACGAG. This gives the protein CASLEAGYE. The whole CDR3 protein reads CASLEAGYEQYF.

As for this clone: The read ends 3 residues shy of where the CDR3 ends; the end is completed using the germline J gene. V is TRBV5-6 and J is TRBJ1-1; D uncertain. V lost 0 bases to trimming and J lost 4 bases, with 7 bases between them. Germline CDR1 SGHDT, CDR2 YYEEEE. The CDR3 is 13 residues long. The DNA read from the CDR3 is TGTGCCAGCAGCTTGGTACATACCACTGAA. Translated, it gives CASSLVHTTE. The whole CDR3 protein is CASSLVHTTEAFF.

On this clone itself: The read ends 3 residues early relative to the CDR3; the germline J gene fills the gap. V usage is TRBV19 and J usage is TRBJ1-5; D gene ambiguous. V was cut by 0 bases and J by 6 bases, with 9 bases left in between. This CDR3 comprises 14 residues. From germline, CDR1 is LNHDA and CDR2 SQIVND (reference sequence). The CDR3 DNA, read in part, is TGTGCCAGTAGTATAGAAAGCATATCTCAGCCC. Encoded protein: CASSIESISQP. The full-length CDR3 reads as CASSIESISQPQHF.

The CDR3 spells CASSAGGWTDTQYF. The part of the CDR3 DNA that was read is TGTGCCAGCAGCGCGGGGGGGTGGACAGATACG. The gene calls are TRBV2 and TRBJ2-3, with 9 bases that match TRBD2. The read gets to within 3 residues of the CDR3 end, and the germline J gene fills in the rest. Trimming removed 6 bases from V and 3 bases from J; junction bases left unmatched: 4. The CDR3 spans 14 residues. Germline V CDR1 and CDR2: SNHLY, FYNNEI.

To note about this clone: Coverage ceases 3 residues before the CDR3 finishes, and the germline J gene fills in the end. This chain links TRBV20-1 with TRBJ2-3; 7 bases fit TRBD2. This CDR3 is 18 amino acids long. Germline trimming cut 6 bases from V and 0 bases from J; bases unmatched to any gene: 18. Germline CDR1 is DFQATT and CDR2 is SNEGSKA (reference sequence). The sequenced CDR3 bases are TGCAGTGCATCCGGGGTAGCGGGTCTTCGCTCTAGCACAGATACG. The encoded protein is CSASGVAGLRSSTDT. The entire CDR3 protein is CSASGVAGLRSSTDTQYF.

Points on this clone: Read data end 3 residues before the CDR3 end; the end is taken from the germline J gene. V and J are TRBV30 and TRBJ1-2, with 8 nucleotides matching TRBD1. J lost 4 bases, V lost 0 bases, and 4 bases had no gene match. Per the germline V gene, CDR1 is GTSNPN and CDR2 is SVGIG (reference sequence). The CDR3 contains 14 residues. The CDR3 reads CAWSVNRGFYGYTF. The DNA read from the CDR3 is TGTGCCTGGAGTGTAAACAGGGGGTTCTATGGC.

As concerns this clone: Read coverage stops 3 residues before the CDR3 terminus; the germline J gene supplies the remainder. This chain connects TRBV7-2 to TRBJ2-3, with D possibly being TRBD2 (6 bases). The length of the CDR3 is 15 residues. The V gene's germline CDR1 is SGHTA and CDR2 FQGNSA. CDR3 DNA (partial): TGTGCCAGCAGCGTCGGGAGAACCAGGGATCAGCCG. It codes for CASSVGRTRDQP. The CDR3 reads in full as CASSVGRTRDQPQYF.

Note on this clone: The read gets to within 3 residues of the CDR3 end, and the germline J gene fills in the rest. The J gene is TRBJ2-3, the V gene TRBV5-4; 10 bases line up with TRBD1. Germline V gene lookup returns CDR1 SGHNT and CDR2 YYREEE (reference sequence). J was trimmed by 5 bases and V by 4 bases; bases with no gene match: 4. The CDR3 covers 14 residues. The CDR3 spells CASSKGQGIDTQYF. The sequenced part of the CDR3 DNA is TGTGCCAGCAGCAAGGGACAGGGGATAGATACG.

The CDR3 bases that were read are TGTGCCAGCAGCTTTGGGGGACAGGTGGGGAATGAG. Protein sequence: CASSFGGQVGNE. The whole CDR3 is CASSFGGQVGNEQFF. The chain employs TRBV11-2 and TRBJ2-1; 8 nucleotides line up with TRBD1. The CDR3 is cut off 3 residues early in the read; its end comes from the germline J gene. V dropped 3 bases and J dropped 7; count of bases not matched to a gene: 8. The CDR3 is 15 residues long. The V gene's germline CDR1 is SGHAT and CDR2 FQNNGV.

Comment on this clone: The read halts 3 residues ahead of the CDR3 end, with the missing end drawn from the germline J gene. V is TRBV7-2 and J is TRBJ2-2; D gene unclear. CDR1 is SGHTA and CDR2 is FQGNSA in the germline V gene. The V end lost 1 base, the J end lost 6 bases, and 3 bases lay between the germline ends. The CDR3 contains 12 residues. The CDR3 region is CASSLDSGELFF. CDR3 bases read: TGTGCCAGCAGCTTAGACTCCGGGGAG.

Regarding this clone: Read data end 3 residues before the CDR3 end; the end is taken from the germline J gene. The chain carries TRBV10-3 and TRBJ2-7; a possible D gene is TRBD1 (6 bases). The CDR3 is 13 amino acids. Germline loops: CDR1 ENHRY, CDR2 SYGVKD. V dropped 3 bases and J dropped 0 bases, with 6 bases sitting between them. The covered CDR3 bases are TGTGCCATCAGTGAAGGGGGCTCCTACGAG. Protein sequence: CAISEGGSYE. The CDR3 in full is CAISEGGSYEQYF.

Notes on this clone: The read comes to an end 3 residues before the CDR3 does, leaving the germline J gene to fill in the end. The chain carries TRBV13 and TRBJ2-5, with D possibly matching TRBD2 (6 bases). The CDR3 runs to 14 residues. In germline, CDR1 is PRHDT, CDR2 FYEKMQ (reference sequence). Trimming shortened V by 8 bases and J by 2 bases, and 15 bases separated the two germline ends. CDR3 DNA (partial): TGTGCCAGCCTCCGGAGGGGTGGTCAAGAGACC. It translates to CASLRRGGQET. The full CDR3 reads CASLRRGGQETQYF.

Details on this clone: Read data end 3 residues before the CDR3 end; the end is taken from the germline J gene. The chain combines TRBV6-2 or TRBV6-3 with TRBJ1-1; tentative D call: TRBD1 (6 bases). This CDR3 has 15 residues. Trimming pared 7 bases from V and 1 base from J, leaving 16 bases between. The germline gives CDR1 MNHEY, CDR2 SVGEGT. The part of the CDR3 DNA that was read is TGTGCCAGCAAGGTTCATTCAGGGGCGAACACTGAA. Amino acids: CASKVHSGANTE. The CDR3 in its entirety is CASKVHSGANTEAFF.

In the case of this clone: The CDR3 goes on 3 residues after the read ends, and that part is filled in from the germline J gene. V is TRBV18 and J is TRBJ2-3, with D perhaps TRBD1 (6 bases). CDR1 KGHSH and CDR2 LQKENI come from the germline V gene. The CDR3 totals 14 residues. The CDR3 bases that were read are TGTGCCAGCTCACCACGGGACACCGAAGAGCCG. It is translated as CASSPRDTEEP. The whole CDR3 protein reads CASSPRDTEEPQYF.

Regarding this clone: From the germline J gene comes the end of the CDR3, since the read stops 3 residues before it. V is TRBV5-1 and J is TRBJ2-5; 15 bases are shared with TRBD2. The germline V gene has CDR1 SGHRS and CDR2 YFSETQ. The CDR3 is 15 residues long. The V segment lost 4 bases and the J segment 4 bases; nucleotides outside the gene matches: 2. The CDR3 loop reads CASSAGLAGGETQYF. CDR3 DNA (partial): TGCGCCAGCAGCGCGGGACTAGCGGGGGGAGAGACC.

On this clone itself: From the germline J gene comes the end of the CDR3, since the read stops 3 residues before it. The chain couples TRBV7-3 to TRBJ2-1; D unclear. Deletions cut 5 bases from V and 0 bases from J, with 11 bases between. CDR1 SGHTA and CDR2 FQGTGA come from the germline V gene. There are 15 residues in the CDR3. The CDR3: CASSGEASSYNEQFF. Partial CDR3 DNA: TGTGCCAGCAGCGGAGAGGCTAGCTCCTACAATGAG.

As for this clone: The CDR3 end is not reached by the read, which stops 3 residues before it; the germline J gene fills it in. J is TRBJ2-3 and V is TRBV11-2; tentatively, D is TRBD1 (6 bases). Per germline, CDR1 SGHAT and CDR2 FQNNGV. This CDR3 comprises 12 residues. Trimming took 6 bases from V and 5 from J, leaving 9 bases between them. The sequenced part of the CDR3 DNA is TGTGCCAGCAGACGAGGGGGAGATACG. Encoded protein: CASRRGGDT. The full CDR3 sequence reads CASRRGGDTQYF.

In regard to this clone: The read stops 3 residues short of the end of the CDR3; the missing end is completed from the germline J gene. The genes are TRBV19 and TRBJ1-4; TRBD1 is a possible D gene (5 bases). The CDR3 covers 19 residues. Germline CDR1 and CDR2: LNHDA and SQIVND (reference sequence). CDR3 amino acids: CASSINGRNSATGANVLFF. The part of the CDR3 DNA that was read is TGTGCCAGTAGTATAAATGGGAGGAACAGCGCAACTGGGGCCAACGTA.

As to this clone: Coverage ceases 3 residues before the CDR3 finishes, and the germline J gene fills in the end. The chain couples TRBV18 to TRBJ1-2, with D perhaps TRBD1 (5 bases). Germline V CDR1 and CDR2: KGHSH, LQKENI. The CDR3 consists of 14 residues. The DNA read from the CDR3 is TGTGCCAGCTCCCTAAGCGGGGGAGGCGAGAGC. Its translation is CASSLSGGGES. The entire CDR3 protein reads CASSLSGGGESYTF. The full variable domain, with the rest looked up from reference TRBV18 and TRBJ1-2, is NAGVMQNPRHLVRRRGQEARLRCSPMKGHSHVYWYRQLPEEGLKFMVYLQKENIIDESGMPKERFSAEFPKEGPSILRIQQVVRGDSAAYFCASSLSGGGESYTFGSGTRLTVV.

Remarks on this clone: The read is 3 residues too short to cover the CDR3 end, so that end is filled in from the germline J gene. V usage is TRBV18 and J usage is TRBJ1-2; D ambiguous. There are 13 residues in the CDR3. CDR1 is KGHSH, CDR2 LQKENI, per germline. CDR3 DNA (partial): TGTGCCAGCTCACCATCGGGTTCCTACGAC. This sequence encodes CASSPSGSYD. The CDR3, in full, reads CASSPSGSYDYTF.

The chain's CDR3 is CASSRRNSNQPQHF. The CDR3 bases that were read are TGTGCCAGCAGTCGCAGGAATAGCAATCAGCCC. The chain recombines TRBV7-2 with TRBJ1-5; D remains unclear. The observed sequence ends 3 residues before the CDR3 terminus, with the missing tail filled in from the germline J gene. Germline assignment: CDR1 SGHTA and CDR2 FQGNSA. The CDR3 has 14 amino acids. Between the trimmed V and J ends, which lost 6 bases and 0 bases, there was a span of 9 bases.

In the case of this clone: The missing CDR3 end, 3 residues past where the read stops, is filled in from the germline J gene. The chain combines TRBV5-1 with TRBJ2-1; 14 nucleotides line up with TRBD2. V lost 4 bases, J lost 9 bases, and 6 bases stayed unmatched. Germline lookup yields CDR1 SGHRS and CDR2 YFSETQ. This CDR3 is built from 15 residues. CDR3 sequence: CASSRLAGGPVEQFF. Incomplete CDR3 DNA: TGCGCCAGCAGCCGACTAGCGGGAGGGCCGGTTGAG. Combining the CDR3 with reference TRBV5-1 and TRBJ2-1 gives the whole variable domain KAGVTQTPRYLIKTRGQQVTLSCSPISGHRSVSWYQQTPGQGLQFLFEYFSETQRNKGNFPGRFSGRQFSNSRSEMNVSTLELGDSALYLCASSRLAGGPVEQFFGPGTRLTVL.

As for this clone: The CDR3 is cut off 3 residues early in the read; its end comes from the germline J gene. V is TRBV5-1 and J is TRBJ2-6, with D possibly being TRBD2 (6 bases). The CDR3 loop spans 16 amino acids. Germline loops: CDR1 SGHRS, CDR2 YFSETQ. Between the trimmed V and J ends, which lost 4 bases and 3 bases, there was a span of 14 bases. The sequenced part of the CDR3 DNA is TGCGCCAGCAGCCAGACTAGACGTAGTGGGGCCAACGTC. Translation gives CASSQTRRSGANV. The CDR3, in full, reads CASSQTRRSGANVLTF.

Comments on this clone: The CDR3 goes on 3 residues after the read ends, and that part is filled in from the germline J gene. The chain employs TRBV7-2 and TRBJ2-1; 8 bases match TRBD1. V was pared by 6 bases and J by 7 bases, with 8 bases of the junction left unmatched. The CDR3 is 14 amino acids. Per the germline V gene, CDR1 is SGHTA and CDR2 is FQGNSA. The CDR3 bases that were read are TGTGCCAGCAGGGAGACAGGGGTCGGGAATGAG. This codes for CASRETGVGNE. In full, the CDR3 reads CASRETGVGNEQFF.

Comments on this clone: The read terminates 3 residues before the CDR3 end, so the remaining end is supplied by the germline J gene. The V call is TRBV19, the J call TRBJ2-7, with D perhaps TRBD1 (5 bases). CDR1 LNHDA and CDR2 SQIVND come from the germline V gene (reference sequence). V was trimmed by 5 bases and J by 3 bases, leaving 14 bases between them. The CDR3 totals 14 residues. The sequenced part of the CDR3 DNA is TGTGCCAGTAGTCCAGGGCCAACTAACTACGAG. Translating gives CASSPGPTNYE. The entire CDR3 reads CASSPGPTNYEQYF.